This TCR beta chain was recorded in a study of T cell responses to AZD1222 COVID-19 vaccine. Study-wide results and limits: Nearly half of unique spike-specific TCRs reportedly avoided B.1.351 and B.1.1.7 mutated regions. Repertoires in all cases were sampled only once the peak T cell response had passed.

The trim removed 0 bases at V and 1 base at J, leaving 5 bases unmatched. Germline V gene lookup returns CDR1 LGHDT and CDR2 YNNKEL (reference sequence). The CDR3 is made up of 17 amino acids. Repertoires were generated with immunoSEQ multiplex PCR, while TCRdb's copy carries only in-frame clones and drops some. The sample lists around 130,000 clones, 93% occurring once. Notes on this clone: Its antigen is currently unknown.

The source was peripheral blood, collected on day 0 of AZD1222 vaccination. J is TRBJ1-5 and V is TRBV3-1 (or the pseudogene TRBV3-2); TRBD1 matches at 8 bases. This clonotype originated in an adult in good health. The CDR3 bases are TGTGCCAGCAGCCAAGATAGGCAGGGGGCCAGCAATCAGCCCCAGCATTTT. The encoded protein is CASSQDRQGASNQPQHF.